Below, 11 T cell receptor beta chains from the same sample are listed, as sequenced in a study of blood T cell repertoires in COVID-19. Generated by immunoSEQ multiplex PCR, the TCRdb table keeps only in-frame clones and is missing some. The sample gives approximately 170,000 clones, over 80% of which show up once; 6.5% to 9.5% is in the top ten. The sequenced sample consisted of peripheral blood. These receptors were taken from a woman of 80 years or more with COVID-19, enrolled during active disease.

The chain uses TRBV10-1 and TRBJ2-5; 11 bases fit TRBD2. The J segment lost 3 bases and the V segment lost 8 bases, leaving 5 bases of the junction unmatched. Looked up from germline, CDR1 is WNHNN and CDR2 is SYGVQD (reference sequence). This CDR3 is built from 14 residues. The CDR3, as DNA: TGCGCCAGCGCGGGACTAGCGGAGGAAGAGACCCAGTACTTC. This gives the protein CASAGLAEEETQYF.

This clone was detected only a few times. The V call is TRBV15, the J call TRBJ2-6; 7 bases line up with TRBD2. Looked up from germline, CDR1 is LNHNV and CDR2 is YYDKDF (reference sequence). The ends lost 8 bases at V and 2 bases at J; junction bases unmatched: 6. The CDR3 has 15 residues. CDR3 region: CATSRRGAGANVLTF. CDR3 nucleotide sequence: TGTGCCACCTCCCGCCGGGGGGCTGGGGCCAACGTCCTGACTTTC.

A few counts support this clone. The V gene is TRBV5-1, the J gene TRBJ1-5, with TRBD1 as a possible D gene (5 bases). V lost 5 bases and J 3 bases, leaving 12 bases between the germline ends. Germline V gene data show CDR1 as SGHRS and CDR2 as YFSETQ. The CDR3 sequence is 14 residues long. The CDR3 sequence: CASRPDSYNQPQHF. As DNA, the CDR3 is TGCGCCAGCAGACCCGACAGTTACAATCAGCCCCAGCATTTT.

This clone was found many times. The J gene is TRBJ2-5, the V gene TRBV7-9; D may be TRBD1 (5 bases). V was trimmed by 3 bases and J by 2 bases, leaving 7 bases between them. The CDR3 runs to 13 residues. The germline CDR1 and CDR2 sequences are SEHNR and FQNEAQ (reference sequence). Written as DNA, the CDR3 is TGTGCCAGCAGCTTTGGGGCTCAAGAGACCCAGTACTTC. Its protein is CASSFGAQETQYF.

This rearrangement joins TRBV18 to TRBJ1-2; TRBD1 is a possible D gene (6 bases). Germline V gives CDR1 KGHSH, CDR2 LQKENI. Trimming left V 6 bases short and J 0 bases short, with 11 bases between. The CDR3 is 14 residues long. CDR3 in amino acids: CASSGTTANYGYTF. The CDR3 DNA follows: TGTGCCAGCTCTGGGACAACAGCTAACTATGGCTACACCTTC.

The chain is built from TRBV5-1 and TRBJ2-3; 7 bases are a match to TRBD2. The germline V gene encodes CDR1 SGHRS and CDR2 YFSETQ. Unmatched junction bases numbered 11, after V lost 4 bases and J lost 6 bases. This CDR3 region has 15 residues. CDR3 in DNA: TGCGCCAGCAGCCGGGACTATATGGGTGGCGATACGCAGTATTTT. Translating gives CASSRDYMGGDTQYF. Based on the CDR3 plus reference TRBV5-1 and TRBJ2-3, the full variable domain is KAGVTQTPRYLIKTRGQQVTLSCSPISGHRSVSWYQQTPGQGLQFLFEYFSETQRNKGNFPGRFSGRQFSNSRSEMNVSTLELGDSALYLCASSRDYMGGDTQYFGPGTRLTVL.

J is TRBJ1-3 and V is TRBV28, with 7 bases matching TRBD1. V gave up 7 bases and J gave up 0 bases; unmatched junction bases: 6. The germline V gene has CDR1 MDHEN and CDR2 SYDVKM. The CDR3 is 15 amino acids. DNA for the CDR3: TGTGCCAGCACCGGACAGGCCTTCTCTGGAAACACCATATATTTT. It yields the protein CASTGQAFSGNTIYF.

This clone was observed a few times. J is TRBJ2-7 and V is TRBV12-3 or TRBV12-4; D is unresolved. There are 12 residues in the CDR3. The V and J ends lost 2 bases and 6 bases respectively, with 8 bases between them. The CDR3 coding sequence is TGTGCCAGCAGTTTATCCCGCGGCGAGCAGTACTTC. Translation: CASSLSRGEQYF.

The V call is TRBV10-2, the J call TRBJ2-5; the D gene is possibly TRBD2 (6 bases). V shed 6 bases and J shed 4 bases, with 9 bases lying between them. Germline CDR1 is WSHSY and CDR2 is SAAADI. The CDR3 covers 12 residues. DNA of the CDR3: TGCGCCAGCAGGGGGGGAGGAGAGACCCAGTACTTC. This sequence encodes CASRGGGETQYF.

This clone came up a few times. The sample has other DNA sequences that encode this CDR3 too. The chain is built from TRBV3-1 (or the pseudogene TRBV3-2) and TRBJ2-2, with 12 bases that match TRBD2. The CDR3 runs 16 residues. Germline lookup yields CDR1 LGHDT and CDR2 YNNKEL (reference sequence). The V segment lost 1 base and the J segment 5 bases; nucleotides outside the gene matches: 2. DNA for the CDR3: TGTGCCAGCAGCCAAGCCGGGACTAGCGGGACCGGGGAGCTGTTTTTT. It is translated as CASSQAGTSGTGELFF.

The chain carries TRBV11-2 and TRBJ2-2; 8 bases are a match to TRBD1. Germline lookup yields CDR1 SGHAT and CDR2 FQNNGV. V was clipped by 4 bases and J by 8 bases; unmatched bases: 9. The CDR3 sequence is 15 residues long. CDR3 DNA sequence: TGTGCCAGCAGCTCAGGTCGGACAGGGAGGGGGGAGCTGTTTTTT. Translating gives CASSSGRTGRGELFF.